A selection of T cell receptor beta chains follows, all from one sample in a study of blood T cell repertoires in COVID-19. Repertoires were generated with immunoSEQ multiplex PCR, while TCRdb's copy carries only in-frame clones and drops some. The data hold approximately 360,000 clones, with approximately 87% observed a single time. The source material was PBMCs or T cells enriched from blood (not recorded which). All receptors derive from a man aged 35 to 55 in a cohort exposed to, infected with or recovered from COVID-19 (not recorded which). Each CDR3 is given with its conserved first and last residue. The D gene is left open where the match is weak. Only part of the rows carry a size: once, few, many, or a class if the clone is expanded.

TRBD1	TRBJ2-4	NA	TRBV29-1	CSVTGYRNIQYF
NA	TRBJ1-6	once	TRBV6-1	CASSESDNSPLHF
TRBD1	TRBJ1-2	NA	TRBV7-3	CASSPGTGSPYGYTF
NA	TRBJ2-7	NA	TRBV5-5	CASSLAGAGALF
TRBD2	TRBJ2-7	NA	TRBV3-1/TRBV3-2	CASSQVHGGGYEQYF
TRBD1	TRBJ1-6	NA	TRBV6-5	CASSYLGTVNSPLHF
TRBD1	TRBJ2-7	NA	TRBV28	CASMPRVWTGNYEQYF
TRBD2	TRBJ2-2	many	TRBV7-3	CASSLRTSGRGPGELFF
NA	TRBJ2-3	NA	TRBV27	CASSPGLLSDTQYF
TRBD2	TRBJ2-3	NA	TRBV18	CASSRGGTDTQYF
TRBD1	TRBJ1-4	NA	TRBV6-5	CASLTGGANEKLFF
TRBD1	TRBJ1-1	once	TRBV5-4	CASSPGTGGYGHTEAFF
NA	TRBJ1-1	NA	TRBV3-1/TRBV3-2	CASSPFGGTEAFF
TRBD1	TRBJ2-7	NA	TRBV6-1	CASSERGQDSYEQYF
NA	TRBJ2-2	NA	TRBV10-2	CASKKAETPNTGELFF
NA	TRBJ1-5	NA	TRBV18	CASSPPGTGGNQPQHF
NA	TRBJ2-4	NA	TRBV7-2	CASSRVGQWTKNIQYF
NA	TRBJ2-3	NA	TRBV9	CASSPHRVGTTFPDTQYF
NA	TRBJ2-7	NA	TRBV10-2	CATGVGRDTYEQYF
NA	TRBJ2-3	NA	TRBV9	CASSVVESSTDTQYF
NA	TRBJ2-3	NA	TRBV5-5	CASTVLNTQYF
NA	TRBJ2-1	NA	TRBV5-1	CASSPPGLSYNEQFF
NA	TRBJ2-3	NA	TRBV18	CASSPQTRLRRDTQYF
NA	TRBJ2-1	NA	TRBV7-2	CASSLASTTSYNEQFF
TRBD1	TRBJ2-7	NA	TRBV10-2	CASFASDRGSYEQYF
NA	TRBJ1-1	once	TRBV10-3	CAISGGLNTEAFF
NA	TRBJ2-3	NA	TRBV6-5	CASRRTMDTQYF
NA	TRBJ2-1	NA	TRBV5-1	CASSLETLNNEQFF
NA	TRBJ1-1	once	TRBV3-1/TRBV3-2	CASSLGTSGSSVTEAFF
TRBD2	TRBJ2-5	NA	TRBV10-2	CASRRTSGTGETQYF
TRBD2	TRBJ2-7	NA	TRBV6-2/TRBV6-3	CASSRQGGAGAGEQYF
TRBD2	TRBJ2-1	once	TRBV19	CASMAGVSYNEQFF
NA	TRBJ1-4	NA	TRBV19	CASTTHKRGEKLFF
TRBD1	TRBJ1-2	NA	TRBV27	CASRRQGRDGYTF
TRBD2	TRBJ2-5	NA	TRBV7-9	CASSLVAGVRGETQYF
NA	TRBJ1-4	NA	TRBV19	CASSGGPTANEKLFF
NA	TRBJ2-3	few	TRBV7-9	CASTGNREEPDTQYF
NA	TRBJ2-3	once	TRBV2	CASSQYTDTQYF
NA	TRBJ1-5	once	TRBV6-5	CASSYAGGSNQPQHF
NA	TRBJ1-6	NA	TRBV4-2	CASSQEGTGSFTLHF
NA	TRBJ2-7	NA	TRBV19	CASSMGSVYEQYF
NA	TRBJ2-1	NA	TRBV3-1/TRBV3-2	CASSQADRYNEQFF
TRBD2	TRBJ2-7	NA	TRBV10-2	CASSEHSLTSGVTYEQYF
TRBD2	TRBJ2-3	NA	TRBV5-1	CASSLGYSGGTDTQYF
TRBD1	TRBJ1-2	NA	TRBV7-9	CASSSRQGAGGYTF
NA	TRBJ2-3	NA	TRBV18	CASSPIGSTDTQYF
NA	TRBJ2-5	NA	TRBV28	CASSLSPGQETQYF
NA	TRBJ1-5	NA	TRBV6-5	CASSTANQPQHF
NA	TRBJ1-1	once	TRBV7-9	CASSLQGSGAGPEAFF
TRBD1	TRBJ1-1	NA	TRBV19	CASSIFLQTGVMFPEAFF
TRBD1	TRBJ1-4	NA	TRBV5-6	CASSRDSNNEKLFF
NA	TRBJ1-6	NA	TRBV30	CAWSVNQGSPLHF
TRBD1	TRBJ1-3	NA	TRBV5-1	CASSLSGQGRHTIYF
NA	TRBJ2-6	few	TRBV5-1	CASSLALGGSGANVLTF
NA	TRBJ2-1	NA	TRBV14	CASSQAGGFSSYNEQFF
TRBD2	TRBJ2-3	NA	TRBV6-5	CASSYSYLAGPDTQYF